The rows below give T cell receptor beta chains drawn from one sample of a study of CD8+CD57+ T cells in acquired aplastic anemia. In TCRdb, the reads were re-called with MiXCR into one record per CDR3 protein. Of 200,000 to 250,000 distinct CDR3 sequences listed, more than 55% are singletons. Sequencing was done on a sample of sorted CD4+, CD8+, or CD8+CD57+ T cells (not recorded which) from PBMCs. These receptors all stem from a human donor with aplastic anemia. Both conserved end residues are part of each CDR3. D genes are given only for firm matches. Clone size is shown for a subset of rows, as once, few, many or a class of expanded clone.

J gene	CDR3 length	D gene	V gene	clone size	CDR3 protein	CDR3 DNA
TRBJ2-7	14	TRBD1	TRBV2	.	CASRTGTGYYEQYF	TGTGCCAGCAGAACCGGGACAGGGTATTACGAGCAGTACTTC
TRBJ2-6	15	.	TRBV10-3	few	CAISPPGSGANVLTF	TGTGCCATCAGCCCCCCCGGGAGTGGGGCCAACGTCCTGACTTTC
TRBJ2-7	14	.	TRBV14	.	CASSQPGESYEQYF	TGTGCCAGCAGCCAGCCGGGCGAATCCTACGAGCAGTACTTC
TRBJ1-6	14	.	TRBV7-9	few	CASSPRTINSPLHF	TGTGCCAGCAGCCCCCGGACAATCAATTCACCCCTCCACTTT
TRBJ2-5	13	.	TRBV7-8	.	CASSLNGKETQYF	TGTGCCAGCAGCTTAAACGGAAAAGAGACCCAGTACTTC
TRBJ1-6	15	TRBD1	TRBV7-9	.	CASSLGTGRRSPLHF	TGTGCCAGCAGCTTGGGGACAGGGCGTCGGTCACCCCTCCACTTT
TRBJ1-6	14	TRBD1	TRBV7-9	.	CASSADRGSSPLHF	TGTGCCAGCAGCGCAGACAGGGGAAGTTCACCCCTCCACTTT
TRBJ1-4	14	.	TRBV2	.	CASSERTTNEKLFF	TGTGCCAGCAGTGAAAGAACAACTAATGAAAAACTGTTTTTT
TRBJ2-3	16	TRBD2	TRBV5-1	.	CASSKGTSGARDTQYF	TGTGCCAGCAGCAAAGGGACTAGCGGGGCCCGAGATACGCAGTATTTT
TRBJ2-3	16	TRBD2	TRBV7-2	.	CASRKLAGGSTDTQYF	TGTGCCAGCAGGAAGCTAGCGGGGGGGAGCACAGATACGCAGTATTTT
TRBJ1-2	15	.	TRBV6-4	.	CASSQFGRDRGGYTF	TGTGCCAGCAGCCAATTCGGACGGGACCGCGGCGGCTACACCTTC
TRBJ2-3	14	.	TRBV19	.	CASSMGGGTGTQYF	TGTGCCAGTAGTATGGGTGGGGGAACAGGTACGCAGTATTTT
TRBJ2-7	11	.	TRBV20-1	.	CSGAGESEQYF	TGCAGTGGTGCAGGGGAATCCGAGCAGTACTTC
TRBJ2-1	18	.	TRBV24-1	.	CATSDLSGGATPYNDQFF	TGTGCCACCAGTGATTTGTCAGGAGGGGCAACTCCTTACAATGACCAGTTCTTC
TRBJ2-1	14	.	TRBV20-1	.	CSARGTSSYNEQFF	TGCAGTGCCAGGGGCACGAGCTCCTACAATGAGCAGTTCTTC
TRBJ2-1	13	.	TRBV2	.	CASKQGGSDEQFF	TGTGCCAGCAAACAGGGGGGGAGCGATGAGCAGTTCTTC
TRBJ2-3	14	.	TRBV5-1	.	CASSRSRSADTQYF	TGCGCCAGCAGCCGCTCTAGAAGCGCAGATACGCAGTATTTT
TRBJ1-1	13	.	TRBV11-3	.	CASSLFRATEAFF	TGTGCCAGCAGCTTATTCAGGGCAACTGAAGCTTTCTTT
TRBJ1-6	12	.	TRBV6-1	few	CASSEMGSPLHF	TGCGCCAGCAGTGAAATGGGTTCACCCCTCCACTTT
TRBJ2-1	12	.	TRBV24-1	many	CATSEGPDEQFF	TGTGCCACCAGTGAGGGACCGGATGAGCAGTTCTTC
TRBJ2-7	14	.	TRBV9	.	CASSVAPQTYEQYF	TGTGCCAGCAGCGTAGCTCCCCAGACCTACGAGCAGTACTTC
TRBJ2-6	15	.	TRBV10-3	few	CATHEGQSGANVLTF	TGTGCCACCCACGAGGGACAATCTGGGGCCAACGTCCTGACTTTC
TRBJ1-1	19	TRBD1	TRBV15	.	CATSRPFPGQGPPDTEAFF	TGTGCCACCAGCAGACCATTTCCGGGACAGGGGCCCCCAGACACTGAAGCTTTCTTT
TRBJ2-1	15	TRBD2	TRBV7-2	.	CASSLGSGSGNEQFF	TGTGCCAGCAGCCTAGGGAGCGGGAGTGGCAATGAGCAGTTCTTC
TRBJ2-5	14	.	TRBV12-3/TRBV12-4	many	CASSFSQHQETQYF	TGTGCCAGCAGTTTTTCGCAGCACCAAGAGACCCAGTACTTC
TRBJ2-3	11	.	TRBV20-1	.	CSASETDTQYF	TGCAGTGCTAGTGAGACAGATACGCAGTATTTT
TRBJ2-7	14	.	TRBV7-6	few	CASSQYREAYEQYF	TGTGCCAGCAGCCAGTACAGGGAAGCCTACGAGCAGTACTTC
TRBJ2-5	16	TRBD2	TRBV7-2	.	CASSLGTSGLQETQYF	TGTGCCAGCAGCCTGGGGACTAGCGGGCTCCAAGAGACCCAGTACTTC
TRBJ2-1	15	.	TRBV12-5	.	CASSPTHPSYNEQFF	TGTGCCAGCAGTCCTACACATCCGTCCTACAATGAGCAGTTCTTC
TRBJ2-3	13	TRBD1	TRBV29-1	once	CSVEKDRGDTQYF	TGCAGCGTTGAAAAGGACAGGGGTGATACGCAGTATTTT
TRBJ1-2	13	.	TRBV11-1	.	CASSLDWGFSYTF	TGTGCCAGCAGCTTAGATTGGGGTTTTAGCTACACCTTC
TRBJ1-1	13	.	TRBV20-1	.	CSARDAGNLEAFF	TGCAGTGCTAGAGATGCCGGGAACCTAGAAGCTTTCTTT
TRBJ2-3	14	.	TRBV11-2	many	CASSPEGGTDTQYF	TGTGCCAGCAGCCCCGAGGGGGGGACCGATACGCAGTATTTT
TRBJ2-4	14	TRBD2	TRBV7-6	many	CASSPLSGGPYQYF	TGTGCCAGCAGCCCACTCAGCGGGGGGCCATATCAGTACTTC
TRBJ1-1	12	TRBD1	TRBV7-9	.	CAGQDRNTEAFF	TGTGCCGGACAGGACAGGAACACTGAAGCTTTCTTT
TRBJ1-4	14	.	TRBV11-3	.	CASSLARSNEKLFF	TGTGCCAGCAGCTTAGCCAGGTCGAACGAAAAACTGTTTTTT
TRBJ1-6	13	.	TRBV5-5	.	CASSQSVNSPLHF	TGCGCCAGCAGCCAGTCGGTGAATTCACCCCTCCACTTT
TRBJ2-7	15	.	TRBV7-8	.	CASSWRGALLSEQYF	TGTGCCAGCAGCTGGAGGGGGGCCCTTCTGAGTGAGCAGTACTTC
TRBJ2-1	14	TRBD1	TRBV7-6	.	CASSDGTGYNEQFF	TGTGCCAGCAGCGATGGGACAGGTTACAATGAGCAGTTCTTC
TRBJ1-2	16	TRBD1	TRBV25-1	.	CASSKGQSDSNYGYTF	TGTGCCAGCAGTAAGGGACAGAGTGATTCTAACTATGGCTACACCTTC
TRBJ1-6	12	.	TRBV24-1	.	CATSDQGWPLHF	TGTGCCACCAGTGACCAGGGTTGGCCCCTCCACTTT
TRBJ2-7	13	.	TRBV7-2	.	CAITGTPSYEQYF	TGTGCCATCACAGGGACCCCTTCCTACGAGCAGTACTTC